A selection of T cell receptor beta chains follows, all from one sample in a study of preoperative IRX-2 immunotherapy in early breast cancer. Here immunoSEQ multiplex PCR was the method, and the copy in TCRdb shows in-frame clones only, minus some. The sample holds fewer than 35,000 clones, under 90% seen once. The sample here was tumor tissue, taken after IRX-2 immunotherapy. The origin of the receptors is a human donor with breast cancer. Each CDR3 is given with its conserved first and last residue. Each record gives: J gene, V gene, clone size, D gene, CDR3 length, CDR3 DNA, CDR3 protein. D genes are given only for firm matches. The size of a clone is reported for some rows only, either as once, few or many, or as a class for expanded clones.

>TRBJ2-3|TRBV11-3|-|TRBD2|18
TGTGCCAGCAGCTCAACGTATAGCGGGGGGGCTAGCACAGATACGCAGTATTTT
CASSSTYSGGASTDTQYF
>TRBJ2-1|TRBV11-3|once|-|14
TGTGCCAGCAGCCAAGTCAACAGTTTTAATGAGCAGTTCTTC
CASSQVNSFNEQFF
>TRBJ2-3|TRBV6-8|once|TRBD1|16
TGTGCCATCAGCGAACACACAGGGGGGCCACCGGATACGCAGTATTTT
CAISEHTGGPPDTQYF
>TRBJ2-1|TRBV11-3|once|TRBD1|14
TGTGCCAGCAGCGCACCGGGACAGTACAATGAGCAGTTCTTC
CASSAPGQYNEQFF
>TRBJ1-2|TRBV7-6|-|-|14
TGTGCCAGCAGCTTCCGGACACTCCCAGGGGGCTACACCTTC
CASSFRTLPGGYTF
>TRBJ2-1|TRBV7-4|-|-|13
TGTGCCAGCAGCTGGAACTCCTACAATGAGCAGTTCTTC
CASSWNSYNEQFF
>TRBJ2-1|TRBV11-3|-|-|15
TGTGCCAGCAGCCAAGGAACTAGCCTCCGTGGTGAGCAGTTCTTC
CASSQGTSLRGEQFF
>TRBJ2-1|TRBV11-3|medium-sized|TRBD1|16
TGTGCCAGCGGGAAGGGGGGGACAGGGTCCTACAATGAGCAGTTCTTC
CASGKGGTGSYNEQFF
>TRBJ2-3|TRBV23-1|-|TRBD1|17
TGCGCCAGCAGCCAATCACCTGGACAGGGGCGCACAGATACGCAGTATTTT
CASSQSPGQGRTDTQYF
>TRBJ1-1|TRBV12-5|few|-|16
TGTGCTAGTGGTTTGGTACGACGGACAGAAACGCCTGAAGCTTTCTTT
CASGLVRRTETPEAFF
>TRBJ2-7|TRBV18|-|TRBD2|15
TGTGCCAGCTCACCTGGCAGCGGGAGGGATTCCGAGCAGTACTTC
CASSPGSGRDSEQYF
>TRBJ1-1|TRBV30|-|-|16
TGTGCCTGGAGTGTAGGGGCCAGTTGGATGGGCACTGAAGCTTTCTTT
CAWSVGASWMGTEAFF
>TRBJ1-5|TRBV19|-|-|17
TGTGCCAGTAGTATGAGTGCCTCTACCTTTGGGAGTCAGCCCCAGCATTTT
CASSMSASTFGSQPQHF
>TRBJ1-4|TRBV11-3|-|TRBD1|15
TGTGCCAGCAGTCCCGGGACAGGGGTTAATGAAAAACTGTTTTTT
CASSPGTGVNEKLFF
>TRBJ1-6|TRBV11-3|-|-|15
TGTGCCAGCACTCGTGGGCAGGGCGGTAATTCACCCCTCCACTTT
CASTRGQGGNSPLHF
>TRBJ2-1|TRBV23-1|-|TRBD2|19
TGCGCCAGCAGCCAAGAGGGACTAGCGGGAGTTACCCTCTACAATGAGCAGTTCTTC
CASSQEGLAGVTLYNEQFF
>TRBJ2-3|TRBV12-5|-|-|13
TGTGCTAGTGGTTTGGTTAGCACAGATACGCAGTATTTT
CASGLVSTDTQYF
>TRBJ2-2|TRBV11-3|-|-|14
TGTGCCAGCAGCCAGACAACGAACACCGGGGAGCTGTTTTTT
CASSQTTNTGELFF
>TRBJ1-4|TRBV11-3|-|-|16
TGTGCCAGCAGTTCGGGGTGGGGTCCAACTAATGAAAAACTGTTTTTT
CASSSGWGPTNEKLFF
>TRBJ1-5|TRBV6-8|-|TRBD1|16
TGTGCCAGCAGACAAGGGGGCGCGCATAGCAATCAGCCCCAGCATTTT
CASRQGGAHSNQPQHF
>TRBJ2-1|TRBV5-1|-|TRBD2|15
TGCGCCAGCAGCTATATAGCGGGGGGAGACAATGAGCAGTTCTTC
CASSYIAGGDNEQFF
>TRBJ2-7|TRBV6-8|-|-|13
TGTGCCAGCAGTTACCTGGGTTCCTACGAGCAGTACTTC
CASSYLGSYEQYF
>TRBJ2-7|TRBV5-1|-|-|15
TGCGCCAGCAGCTTGAACAGGACGGGGCTACGGGAGCAGTACTTC
CASSLNRTGLREQYF
>TRBJ2-5|TRBV7-6|-|TRBD2|16
TGTGCCAGCAGCCGATCTCCTACTAGCGGGGAAGAGACCCAGTACTTC
CASSRSPTSGEETQYF
>TRBJ2-5|TRBV11-3|-|TRBD2|15
TGTGCCAGCACTCAAAGGGGTGGGGGAGGGCGGACCCAGTACTTC
CASTQRGGGGRTQYF
>TRBJ2-6|TRBV5-1|once|-|18
TGCGCCAGCAGCTTGGGGGTACTACAGCGCTCTGGGGCCAACGTCCTGACTTTC
CASSLGVLQRSGANVLTF
>TRBJ1-4|TRBV18|-|TRBD1|14
TGTGCCAGCTCACTAAGGACAGGGGGCGAAAAACTGTTTTTT
CASSLRTGGEKLFF
>TRBJ2-5|TRBV12-5|once|-|14
TGTGCTAGTGGTCTATCGACTAGGGGAGAGACCCAGTACTTC
CASGLSTRGETQYF
>TRBJ1-1|TRBV19|-|-|16
TGTGCCAGTAGGGATACGGGACTCTCGCACGGGACTGAAGCTTTCTTT
CASRDTGLSHGTEAFF
>TRBJ1-1|TRBV11-3|-|-|16
TGTGCCAGCAGCTTAGGACATGTGGGGCTGGGCACTGAAGCTTTCTTT
CASSLGHVGLGTEAFF
>TRBJ1-3|TRBV7-8|-|-|18
TGTGCCAGCAGCCCTTCCCCCCCAGGTAGCCTCTCTGGAAACACCATATATTTT
CASSPSPPGSLSGNTIYF
>TRBJ1-2|TRBV14|-|TRBD1|13
TGTGCCAGCAGCCGGGACAGAGTCTATGGCTACACCTTC
CASSRDRVYGYTF
>TRBJ1-3|TRBV11-3|-|-|16
TGTGCCAGCAGCTTGGAGGGGTTAAGGTCTGGAAACACCATATATTTT
CASSLEGLRSGNTIYF
>TRBJ2-5|TRBV14|-|-|17
TGTGCCAGCAGCCAAGCCTTGGGCGGGATGACACAAGAGACCCAGTACTTC
CASSQALGGMTQETQYF
>TRBJ1-3|TRBV6-8|-|-|13
TGTGCCAGCAGGGGCAACTCTGGAAACACCATATATTTT
CASRGNSGNTIYF
>TRBJ1-1|TRBV5-1|-|-|14
TGCGCCAGCAGCTCAACTCAAATGACAGGAGAAGCTTTCTTT
CASSSTQMTGEAFF
>TRBJ2-2|TRBV19|-|-|13
TGTGCCAGTAGTATTCCCCACACCGGGGAGCTGTTTTTT
CASSIPHTGELFF
>TRBJ2-3|TRBV5-1|once|-|14
TGCGCCAGCAGCTTGTGGGAGGTCACAGATACGCAGTATTTT
CASSLWEVTDTQYF
>TRBJ1-3|TRBV11-3|few|-|17
TGTGCCAGCAGCTTAAGTCCCAACCCGAGCTCTGGAAACACCATATATTTT
CASSLSPNPSSGNTIYF
>TRBJ2-5|TRBV6-8|-|-|13
TGTGCCAGCAACCAAGGGGCGTGGGAGACCCAGTACTTC
CASNQGAWETQYF
>TRBJ1-6|TRBV30|once|-|13
TGTGCCTGCACAGACAGGAATAATTCACCCCTCCACTTT
CACTDRNNSPLHF
>TRBJ2-7|TRBV11-3|-|-|14
TGTGCCAGCAGAGAGACTTCTTCCTCCTACGAGCAGTACTTC
CASRETSSSYEQYF
>TRBJ1-4|TRBV7-6|few|-|14
TGTGCCAGCAGCTTGGTGGGGGGTGGTGAAAAACTGTTTTTT
CASSLVGGGEKLFF
>TRBJ1-6|TRBV6-7|-|-|14
TGTGCCAGCAGCCCCACTATCCGGGGCTCACCCCTCCACTTT
CASSPTIRGSPLHF
>TRBJ1-2|TRBV11-3|-|TRBD1|15
TGTGCCAGCAGCCCCGGGACAGGGATCCTGGATGGCTACACCTTC
CASSPGTGILDGYTF
>TRBJ1-1|TRBV19|-|-|14
TGTGCCAGTAGTCCCAGCGGGCGAGGGTCCATAACTTTCTTT
CASSPSGRGSITFF
>TRBJ1-5|TRBV5-1|-|-|15
TGCGCCAGCAGCTTAGAGAGTGATAGCAATCAGCCCCAGCATTTT
CASSLESDSNQPQHF
>TRBJ2-3|TRBV18|-|TRBD2|14
TGTGCCAGCTCAGATACTAGCGGGGGGCATACGCAGTATTTT
CASSDTSGGHTQYF
>TRBJ2-2|TRBV30|-|-|12
TGTGCCTGGAGTGCCCCTAGCGGGGAGCTGTTTTTT
CAWSAPSGELFF